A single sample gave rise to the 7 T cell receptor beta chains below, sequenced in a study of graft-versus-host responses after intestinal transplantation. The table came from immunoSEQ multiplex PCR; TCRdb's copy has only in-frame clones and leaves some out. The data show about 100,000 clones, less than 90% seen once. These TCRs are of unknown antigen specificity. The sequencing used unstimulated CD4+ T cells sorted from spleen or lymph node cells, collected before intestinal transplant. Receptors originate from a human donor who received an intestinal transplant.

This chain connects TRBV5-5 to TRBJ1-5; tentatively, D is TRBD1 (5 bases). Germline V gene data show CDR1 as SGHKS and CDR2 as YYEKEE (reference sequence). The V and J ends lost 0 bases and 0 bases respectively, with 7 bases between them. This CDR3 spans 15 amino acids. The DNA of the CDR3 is TGTGCCAGCAGCTTGGAAGGGGCTAGCAATCAGCCCCAGCATTTT. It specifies CASSLEGASNQPQHF.

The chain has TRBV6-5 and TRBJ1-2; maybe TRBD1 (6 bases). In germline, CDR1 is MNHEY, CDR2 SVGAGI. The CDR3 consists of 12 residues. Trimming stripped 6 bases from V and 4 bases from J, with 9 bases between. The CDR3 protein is CASRDSLYGYTF. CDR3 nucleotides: TGTGCCAGCAGGGACAGCCTCTATGGCTACACCTTC.

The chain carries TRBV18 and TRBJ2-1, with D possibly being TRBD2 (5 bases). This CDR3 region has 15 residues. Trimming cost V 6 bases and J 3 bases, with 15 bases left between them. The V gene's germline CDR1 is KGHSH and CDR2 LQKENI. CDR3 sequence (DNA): TGTGCCAGCTCTCTGATCCGGGATAACTACAATGAGCAGTTCTTC. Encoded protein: CASSLIRDNYNEQFF.

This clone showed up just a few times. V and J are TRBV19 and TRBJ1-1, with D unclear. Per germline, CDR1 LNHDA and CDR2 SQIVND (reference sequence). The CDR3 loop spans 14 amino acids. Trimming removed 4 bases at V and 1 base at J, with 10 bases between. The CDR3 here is CASSNRIENTEAFF. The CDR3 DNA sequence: TGTGCCAGTAGTAATCGCATCGAGAACACTGAAGCTTTCTTT.

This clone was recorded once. CDR3 bases: TGTGCCAGCAGCTCTTTAAGCGGGAGGGAGACCCAGTACTTC. It yields the protein CASSSLSGRETQYF. The J gene is TRBJ2-5, the V gene TRBV9, with 9 nucleotides matching TRBD2. Germline loops: CDR1 SGDLS, CDR2 YYNGEE. This CDR3 spans 14 amino acids. The trim removed 4 bases at V and 5 bases at J, leaving 6 bases unmatched.

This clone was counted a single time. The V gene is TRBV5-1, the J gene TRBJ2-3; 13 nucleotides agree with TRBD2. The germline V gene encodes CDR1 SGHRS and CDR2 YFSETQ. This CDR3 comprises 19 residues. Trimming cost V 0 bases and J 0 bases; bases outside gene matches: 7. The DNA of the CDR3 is TGCGCCAGCAGCTTGGCCACGGGACTAGCGGGGCCTAGCACAGATACGCAGTATTTT. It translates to CASSLATGLAGPSTDTQYF.

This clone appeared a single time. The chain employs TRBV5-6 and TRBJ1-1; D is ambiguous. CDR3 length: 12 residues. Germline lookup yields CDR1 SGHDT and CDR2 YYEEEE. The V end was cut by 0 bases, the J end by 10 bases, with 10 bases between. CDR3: CASSLGVQTAFF. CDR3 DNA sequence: TGTGCCAGCAGCTTGGGGGTTCAGACAGCTTTCTTT.